This TCR beta chain was recovered during a study of human T cells and chemical hapten exposure. Study information: The patients were mostly female; they had alopecia areata, totalis or universalis. Findings and caveats of the study: Expanded TCRs made up significantly more big CDR3 similarity clusters than controls did. Patch test score tracked positively with PT1 expanded TCR counts.

Documented time point: pre-sensitization, week 0. Indicated treatment: therapeutic diphenylcyclopropenone sensitization with weekly scalp DPC. Total RNA was extracted from unfractionated whole blood. MiXCR was run by TCRdb on the RACE reads, yielding one entry per CDR3 protein. Here the sample spans about 42,000 distinct CDR3 sequences, around 11% being singletons. The CDR3 is 18 residues long. Trimming cost V 0 bases and J 5 bases, with 21 bases left between them. The germline V gene encodes CDR1 SGHRS and CDR2 YFSETQ. Only a few counts were recorded for this clonotype. Antigen specificity is unknown. Specimen: whole blood, collected in connection with sensitization to the hapten diphenylcyclopropenone (DPC). This sequence originates from a young woman with alopecia areata. Some clones in this sample may be carry-over from other donors' samples. The chain has TRBV5-1 and TRBJ2-1, with TRBD2 as a possible D gene (6 bases). The chain's CDR3 is CASSLAIRERPRDNEQFF. The CDR3 coding sequence is TGCGCCAGCAGCTTGGCAATTCGGGAGAGGCCCAGAGACAATGAGCAGTTCTTC.